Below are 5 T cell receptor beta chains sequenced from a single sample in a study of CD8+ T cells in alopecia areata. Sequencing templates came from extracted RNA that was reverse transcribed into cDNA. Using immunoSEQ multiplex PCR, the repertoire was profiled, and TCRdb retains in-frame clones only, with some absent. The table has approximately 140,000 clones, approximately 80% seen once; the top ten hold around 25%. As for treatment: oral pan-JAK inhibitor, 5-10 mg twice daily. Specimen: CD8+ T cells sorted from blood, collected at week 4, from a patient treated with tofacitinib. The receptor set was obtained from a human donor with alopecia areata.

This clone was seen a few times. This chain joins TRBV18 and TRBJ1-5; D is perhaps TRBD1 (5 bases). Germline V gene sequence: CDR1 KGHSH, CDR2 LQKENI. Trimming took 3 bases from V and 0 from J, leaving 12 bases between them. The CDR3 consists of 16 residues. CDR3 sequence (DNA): TGTGCCAGCTCACCCTACGACAGCGATAGCAATCAGCCCCAGCATTTT. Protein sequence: CASSPYDSDSNQPQHF.

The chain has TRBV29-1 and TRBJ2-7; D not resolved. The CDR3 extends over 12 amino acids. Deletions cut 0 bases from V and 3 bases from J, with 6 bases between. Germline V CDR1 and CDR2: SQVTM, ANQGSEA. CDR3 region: CSVEEWGYEQYF. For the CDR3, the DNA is TGCAGCGTTGAAGAGTGGGGCTACGAGCAGTACTTC.

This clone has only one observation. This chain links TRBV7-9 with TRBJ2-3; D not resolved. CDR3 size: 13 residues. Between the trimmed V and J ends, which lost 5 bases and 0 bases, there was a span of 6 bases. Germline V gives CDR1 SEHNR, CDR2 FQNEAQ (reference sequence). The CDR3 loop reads CASSAFSTDTQYF. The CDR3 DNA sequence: TGTGCCAGCAGCGCTTTTAGCACAGATACGCAGTATTTT.

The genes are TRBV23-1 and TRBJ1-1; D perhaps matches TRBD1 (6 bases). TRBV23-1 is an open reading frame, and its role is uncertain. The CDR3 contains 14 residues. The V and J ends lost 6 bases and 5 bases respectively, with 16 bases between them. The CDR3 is CASSRGKGGTEAFF. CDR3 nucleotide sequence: TGCGCCAGCAGCCGAGGGAAGGGGGGGACTGAAGCTTTCTTT.

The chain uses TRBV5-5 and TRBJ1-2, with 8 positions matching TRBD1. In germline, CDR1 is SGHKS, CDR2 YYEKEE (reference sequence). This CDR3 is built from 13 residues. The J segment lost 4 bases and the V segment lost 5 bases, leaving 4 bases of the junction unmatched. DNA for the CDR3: TGTGCCAGCAGTTCTCAGGGGGCCTATGGCTACACCTTC. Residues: CASSSQGAYGYTF.